Below, 15 T cell receptor beta chains from the same sample are listed, as sequenced in a study of cytomegalovirus exposure and HLA in healthy donors. Data came from immunoSEQ multiplex PCR; TCRdb stores just in-frame clones and leaves some out. Of roughly 90,000 clones in the sample, about 85% are singletons; the top ten hold approximately 22%. Sequencing was carried out using PBMCs. These TCRs come from a man between 18 and 35 years old in good health and CMV-seropositive.

The chain links TRBV28 to TRBJ1-5, with D maybe TRBD1 (6 bases). The CDR3 length is 15 residues. The germline gives CDR1 MDHEN, CDR2 SYDVKM. V lost 5 bases, J lost 0 bases, and 11 bases lay in between. The CDR3 bases are TGTGCCAGCAGTCTGGGGGACAATAGCAATCAGCCCCAGCATTTT. Amino acid sequence: CASSLGDNSNQPQHF.

This clone occurred once. This sequence joins TRBV4-1 and TRBJ2-2; 12 bases fit TRBD1. The CDR3 is 17 residues long. Germline lookup yields CDR1 MGHRA and CDR2 YSYEKL. The V segment lost 0 bases and the J segment 9 bases; nucleotides outside the gene matches: 8. The CDR3 nucleotides are TGCGCCAGCAGCCAAGAAGGGACAGGGGGCGAAGTCTGGGAGCTGTTTTTT. Translation: CASSQEGTGGEVWELFF.

V and J are TRBV5-1 and TRBJ2-7; 8 bases match TRBD1. The V gene's germline CDR1 is SGHRS and CDR2 YFSETQ. J lost 3 bases, V lost 3 bases, and 11 bases had no gene match. The CDR3 contains 16 residues. The CDR3 spells CASSSSGGATNYEQYF. CDR3 in DNA: TGCGCCAGCAGCTCATCAGGGGGCGCGACAAACTACGAGCAGTACTTC.

This rearrangement joins TRBV5-1 to TRBJ2-1, with TRBD2 matching 7 bases. Germline V gives CDR1 SGHRS, CDR2 YFSETQ. The CDR3 has 15 amino acids. V dropped 3 bases and J dropped 6; count of bases not matched to a gene: 9. The CDR3 nucleotides are TGCGCCAGCAGCTCCCCGGAGGGGAGGGCCAATGAGCAGTTCTTC. Translating it yields CASSSPEGRANEQFF.

The chain couples TRBV29-1 to TRBJ2-7; D is unclear. The CDR3 covers 13 residues. Trimming left V 6 bases short and J 0 bases short, with 12 bases between. Germline V gene sequence: CDR1 SQVTM, CDR2 ANQGSEA. The CDR3 protein is CSVKSESSYEQYF. CDR3 nucleotides: TGCAGCGTAAAGAGCGAGAGCTCCTACGAGCAGTACTTC.

This rearrangement joins TRBV30 to TRBJ1-1, with D hard to call. The CDR3 runs to 11 residues. CDR1 is GTSNPN, CDR2 SVGIG, per germline (reference sequence). Trimming took 5 bases from V and 13 from J, leaving 17 bases between them. The CDR3 region has the DNA TGTGCCTGGGGGAGAGGGCAACTGGGTTTCTTT. This translates into CAWGRGQLGFF.

The J gene is TRBJ2-7, the V gene TRBV30; 8 bases map to TRBD1. This CDR3 region has 16 residues. With V trimmed by 1 base and J by 1 base, 9 bases remained unmatched. CDR1 is GTSNPN and CDR2 is SVGIG in the germline V gene (reference sequence). CDR3 sequence: CAWSEGRGRSSYEQYF. The CDR3 DNA follows: TGTGCCTGGAGTGAGGGCAGGGGGCGATCGTCCTACGAGCAGTACTTC.

This clone was seen a handful of times. The J gene is TRBJ2-1, the V gene TRBV6-6, with 9 nucleotides matching TRBD1. V lost 7 bases and J lost 6; bases outside the gene matches: 7. Germline V gene lookup returns CDR1 MNHNY and CDR2 SVGAGI (reference sequence). This CDR3 is built from 14 residues. This CDR3 reads CASMRQGGFNEQFF. CDR3 coding DNA: TGTGCCAGCATGAGACAGGGGGGATTCAATGAGCAGTTCTTC.

The CDR3 is CASSLSRNTEAFF. In DNA form, the CDR3 reads TGTGCCAGCAGTTTATCCCGGAACACTGAAGCTTTCTTT. This chain links TRBV28 with TRBJ1-1; D uncertain. CDR1 and CDR2 (germline): MDHEN, SYDVKM. CDR3 length: 13 amino acids. V was cut by 1 base and J by 1 base, with 4 bases left in between.

The genes are TRBV7-2 and TRBJ2-7, with D hard to call. The CDR3 is 15 residues long. From germline, CDR1 is SGHTA and CDR2 FQGNSA. The ends were cut back, 2 bases at V and 7 bases at J, with 18 bases in the middle. The CDR3 region is CASSLITRLSGEQYF. The CDR3 coding sequence is TGTGCCAGCAGCTTAATTACCAGGCTCTCTGGAGAGCAGTACTTC.

The chain combines TRBV6-4 with TRBJ2-3, with 11 positions matching TRBD2. Trimming removed 7 bases from V and 0 bases from J; junction bases left unmatched: 12. This CDR3 is 18 amino acids long. The germline CDR1 and CDR2 sequences are MRHNA and SNTAGT. CDR3 loop: CASTSGTSGNTSTDTQYF. The CDR3 DNA follows: TGTGCCAGCACTTCTGGGACTAGCGGCAACACTAGCACAGATACGCAGTATTTT.

CDR3 DNA sequence: TGCGCCAGCAGCCCAACCGGACATAAATCCTACAATGAGCAGTTCTTC. It encodes CASSPTGHKSYNEQFF. The chain joins TRBV4-1 to TRBJ2-1; possibly TRBD1 for D (5 bases). The germline gives CDR1 MGHRA, CDR2 YSYEKL. CDR3 length: 16 residues. Deletions cut 4 bases from V and 1 base from J, with 14 bases between.

This clone was recorded only once. This chain connects TRBV9 to TRBJ2-1; D gene unclear. Germline CDR1 SGDLS, CDR2 YYNGEE. The CDR3 is made up of 20 amino acids. Deletions cut 0 bases from V and 0 bases from J, with 22 bases between. CDR3 sequence: CASSVAAIDRFLSSYNEQFF. CDR3 bases: TGTGCCAGCAGCGTAGCCGCGATTGATAGATTCCTGAGCTCCTACAATGAGCAGTTCTTC.

The genes are TRBV29-1 and TRBJ2-7; TRBD1 might be the D (6 bases). Trimming left V 0 bases short and J 0 bases short, with 15 bases between. The CDR3 contains 16 residues. Germline values: CDR1 SQVTM, CDR2 ANQGSEA. The CDR3 DNA is TGCAGCGTTGAAGATCGGGCCAGGGGAAACTCCTACGAGCAGTACTTC. Protein product: CSVEDRARGNSYEQYF.

In DNA form, the CDR3 reads TGTGCCAGCAGTCGACTTCAAGGGGCCGAAAAACTGTTTTTT. Its translation is CASSRLQGAEKLFF. The chain combines TRBV2 with TRBJ1-4, with D perhaps matching TRBD1 (5 bases). The V gene lost 5 bases and the J gene lost 8 bases, with 15 bases spanning the gap. Germline V gene lookup returns CDR1 SNHLY and CDR2 FYNNEI. CDR3 length: 14 amino acids.